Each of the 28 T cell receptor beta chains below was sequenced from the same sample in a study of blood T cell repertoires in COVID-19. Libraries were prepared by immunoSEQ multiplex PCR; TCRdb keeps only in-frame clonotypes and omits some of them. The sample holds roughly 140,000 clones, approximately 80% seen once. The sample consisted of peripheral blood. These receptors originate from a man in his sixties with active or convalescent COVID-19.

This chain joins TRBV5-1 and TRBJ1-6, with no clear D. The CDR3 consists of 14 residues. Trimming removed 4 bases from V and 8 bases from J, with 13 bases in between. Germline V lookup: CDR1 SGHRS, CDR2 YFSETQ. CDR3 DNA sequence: TGCGCCAGCAGCCAAAGCGGGAGGGATTCACCCCTCCACTTT. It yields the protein CASSQSGRDSPLHF.

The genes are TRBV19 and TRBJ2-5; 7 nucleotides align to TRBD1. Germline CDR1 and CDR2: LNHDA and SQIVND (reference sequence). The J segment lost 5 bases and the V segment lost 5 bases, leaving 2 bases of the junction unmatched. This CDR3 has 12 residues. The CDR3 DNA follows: TGTGCCAGTAGTGAACAGGGGGAGACCCAGTACTTC. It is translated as CASSEQGETQYF.

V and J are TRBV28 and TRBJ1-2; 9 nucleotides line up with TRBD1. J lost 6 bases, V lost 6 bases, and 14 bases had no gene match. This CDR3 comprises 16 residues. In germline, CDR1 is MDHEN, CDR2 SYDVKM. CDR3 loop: CASSPPPGQGQNGYTF. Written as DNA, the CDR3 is TGTGCCAGCAGCCCTCCCCCGGGACAGGGACAGAATGGCTACACCTTC.

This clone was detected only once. The DNA of the CDR3 is TGTGCCAGCAGCCCCGGGTCAGACTCCTACAATGAGCAGTTCTTC. It codes for CASSPGSDSYNEQFF. The chain has TRBV5-4 and TRBJ2-1; D gene ambiguous. Deletions cut 4 bases from V and 0 bases from J, with 11 bases between. Germline CDR1 reads SGHNT; CDR2 reads YYREEE (reference sequence). The CDR3 is made up of 15 amino acids.

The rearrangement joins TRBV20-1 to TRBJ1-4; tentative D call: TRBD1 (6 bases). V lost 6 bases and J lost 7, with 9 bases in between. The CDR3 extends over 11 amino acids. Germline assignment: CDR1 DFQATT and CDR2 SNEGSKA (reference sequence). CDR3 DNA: TGCAGTGCAGCACAGGGTGAAAAACTGTTTTTT. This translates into CSAAQGEKLFF.

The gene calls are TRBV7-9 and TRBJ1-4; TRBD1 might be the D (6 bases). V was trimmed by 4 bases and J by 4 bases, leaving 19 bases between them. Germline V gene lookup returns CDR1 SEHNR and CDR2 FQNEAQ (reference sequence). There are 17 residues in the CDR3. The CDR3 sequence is CASSSPLGAEDNEKLFF. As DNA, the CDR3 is TGTGCCAGCAGCTCCCCCTTGGGGGCCGAGGATAATGAAAAACTGTTTTTT. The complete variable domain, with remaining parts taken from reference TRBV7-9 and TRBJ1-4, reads DTGVSQNPRHKITKRGQNVTFRCDPISEHNRLYWYRQTLGQGPEFLTYFQNEAQLEKSRLLSDRFSAERPKGSFSTLEIQRTEQGDSAMYLCASSSPLGAEDNEKLFFGSGTQLSVL.

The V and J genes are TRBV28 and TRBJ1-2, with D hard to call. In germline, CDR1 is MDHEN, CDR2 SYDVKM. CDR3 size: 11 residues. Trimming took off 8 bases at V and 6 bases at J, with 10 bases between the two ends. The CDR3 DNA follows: TGTGCCAGCTTAAGGGAGGATGGCTACACCTTC. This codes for CASLREDGYTF.

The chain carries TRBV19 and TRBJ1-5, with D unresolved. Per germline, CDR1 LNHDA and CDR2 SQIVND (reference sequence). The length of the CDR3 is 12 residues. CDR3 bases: TGTGGGAGCGGCCCTGCGAATCAGCCCCAGCATTTT. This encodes CGSGPANQPQHF.

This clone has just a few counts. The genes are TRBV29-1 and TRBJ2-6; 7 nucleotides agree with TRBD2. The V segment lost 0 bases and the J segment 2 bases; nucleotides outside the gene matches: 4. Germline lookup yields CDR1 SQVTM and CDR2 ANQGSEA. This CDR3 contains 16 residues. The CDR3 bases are TGCAGCGTTGAAGATCGGGGGGAACCTGGGGCCAACGTCCTGACTTTC. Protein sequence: CSVEDRGEPGANVLTF.

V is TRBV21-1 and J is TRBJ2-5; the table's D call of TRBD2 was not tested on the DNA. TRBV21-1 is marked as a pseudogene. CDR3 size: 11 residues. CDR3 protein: CASSSRTGQYF. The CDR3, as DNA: TGTGCCAGCAGCTCCCGGACTGGCCAGTACTTC.

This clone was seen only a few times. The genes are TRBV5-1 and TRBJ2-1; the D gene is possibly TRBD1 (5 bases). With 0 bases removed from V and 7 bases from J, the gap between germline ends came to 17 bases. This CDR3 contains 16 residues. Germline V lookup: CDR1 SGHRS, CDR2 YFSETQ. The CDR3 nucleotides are TGCGCCAGCAGCTTGGGGCCGGTAGGACAAGGGAATGAGCAGTTCTTC. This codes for CASSLGPVGQGNEQFF.

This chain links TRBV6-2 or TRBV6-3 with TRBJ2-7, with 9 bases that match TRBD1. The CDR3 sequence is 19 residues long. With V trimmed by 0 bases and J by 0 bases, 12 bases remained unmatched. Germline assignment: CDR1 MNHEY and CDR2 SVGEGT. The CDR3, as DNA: TGTGCCAGCAGTTACTCCATATTTGGGACAGGGTCGGGCTCCTACGAGCAGTACTTC. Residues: CASSYSIFGTGSGSYEQYF.

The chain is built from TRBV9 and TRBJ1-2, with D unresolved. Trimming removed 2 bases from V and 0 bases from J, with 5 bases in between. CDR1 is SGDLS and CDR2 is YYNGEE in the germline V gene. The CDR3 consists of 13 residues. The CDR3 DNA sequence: TGTGCCAGCAGCGTCGAGGCTAACTATGGCTACACCTTC. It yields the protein CASSVEANYGYTF.

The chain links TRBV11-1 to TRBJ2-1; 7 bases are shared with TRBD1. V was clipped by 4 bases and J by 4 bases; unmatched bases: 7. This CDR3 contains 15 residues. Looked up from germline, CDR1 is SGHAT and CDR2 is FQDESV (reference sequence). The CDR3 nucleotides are TGTGCCAGCAGCTCACGACAGGGATTTTACAATGAGCAGTTCTTC. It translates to CASSSRQGFYNEQFF.

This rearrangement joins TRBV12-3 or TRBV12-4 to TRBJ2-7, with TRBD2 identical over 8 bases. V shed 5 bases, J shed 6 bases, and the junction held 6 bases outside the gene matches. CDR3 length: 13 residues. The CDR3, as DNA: TGTGCCAGCAGTAAAGCGGGAGTATCCGAGCAGTACTTC. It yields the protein CASSKAGVSEQYF.

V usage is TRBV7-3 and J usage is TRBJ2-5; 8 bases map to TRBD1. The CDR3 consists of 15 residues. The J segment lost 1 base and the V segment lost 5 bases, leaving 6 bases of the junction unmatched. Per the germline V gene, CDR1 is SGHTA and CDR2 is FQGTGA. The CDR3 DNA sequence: TGTGCCAGCAGCACCGGGACAGGCGCCCAAGAGACCCAGTACTTC. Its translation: CASSTGTGAQETQYF.

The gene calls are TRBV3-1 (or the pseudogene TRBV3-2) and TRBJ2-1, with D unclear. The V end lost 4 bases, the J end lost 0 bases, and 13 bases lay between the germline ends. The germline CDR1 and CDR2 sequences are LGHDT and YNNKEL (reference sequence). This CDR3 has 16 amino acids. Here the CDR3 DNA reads TGTGCCAGCAGCCCCCAATGGTGGAGCTCCTACAATGAGCAGTTCTTC. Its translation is CASSPQWWSSYNEQFF.

In DNA, the CDR3 is TGTGCCAGTACCATGGGAGGGGCAGATACGCAGTATTTT. Translated: CASTMGGADTQYF. This chain joins TRBV19 and TRBJ2-3; TRBD2 matches at 7 bases. V lost 7 bases to trimming and J lost 4 bases; unmatched junction nucleotides: 5. Germline V CDR1 and CDR2: LNHDA, SQIVND (reference sequence). The CDR3 contains 13 residues.

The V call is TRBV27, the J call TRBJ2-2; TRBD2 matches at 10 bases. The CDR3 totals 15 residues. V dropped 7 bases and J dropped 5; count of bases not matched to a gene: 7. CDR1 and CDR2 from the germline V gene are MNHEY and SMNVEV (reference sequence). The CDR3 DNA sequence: TGTGCCAGCAATCCTAGCGGGAGAGGGACCGGGGAGCTGTTTTTT. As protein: CASNPSGRGTGELFF.

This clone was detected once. The chain's CDR3 is CASSFNRAGAYEQYF. CDR3 in DNA: TGTGCCAGCAGCTTTAACAGGGCCGGGGCCTACGAGCAGTACTTC. The V call is TRBV6-5, the J call TRBJ2-7; weak D call: TRBD1 (6 bases). Trimming left V 6 bases short and J 2 bases short, with 17 bases between. In germline, CDR1 is MNHEY, CDR2 SVGAGI. The length of the CDR3 is 15 residues.

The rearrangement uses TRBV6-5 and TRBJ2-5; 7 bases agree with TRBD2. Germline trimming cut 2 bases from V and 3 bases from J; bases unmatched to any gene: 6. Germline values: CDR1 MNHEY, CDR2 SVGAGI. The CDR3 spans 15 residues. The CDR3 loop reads CASSYGRGTKETQYF. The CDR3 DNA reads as TGTGCCAGCAGTTACGGGAGGGGAACTAAAGAGACCCAGTACTTC.

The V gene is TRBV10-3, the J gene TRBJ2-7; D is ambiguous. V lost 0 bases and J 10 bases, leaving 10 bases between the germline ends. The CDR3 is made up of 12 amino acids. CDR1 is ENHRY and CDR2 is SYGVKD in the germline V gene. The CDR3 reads CAISESDGPQYF. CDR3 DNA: TGTGCCATCAGTGAGTCAGATGGGCCACAGTACTTC.

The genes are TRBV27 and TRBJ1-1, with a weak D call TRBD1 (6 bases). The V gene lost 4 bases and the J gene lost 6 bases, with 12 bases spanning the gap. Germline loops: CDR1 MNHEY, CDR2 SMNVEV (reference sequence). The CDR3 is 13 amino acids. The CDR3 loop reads CASSWGGAAEAFF. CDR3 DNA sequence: TGTGCCAGCAGTTGGGGGGGCGCCGCTGAAGCTTTCTTT.

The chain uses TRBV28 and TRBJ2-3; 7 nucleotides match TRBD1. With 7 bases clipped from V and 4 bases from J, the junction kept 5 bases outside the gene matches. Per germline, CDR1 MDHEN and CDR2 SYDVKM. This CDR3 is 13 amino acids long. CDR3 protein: CASNNRGPDTQYF. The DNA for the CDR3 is TGTGCCAGCAATAACAGGGGCCCAGATACGCAGTATTTT.

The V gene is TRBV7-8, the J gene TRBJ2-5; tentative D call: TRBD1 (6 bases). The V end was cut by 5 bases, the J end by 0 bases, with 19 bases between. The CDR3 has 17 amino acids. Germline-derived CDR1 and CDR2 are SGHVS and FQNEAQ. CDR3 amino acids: CASSPGVGSRYQETQYF. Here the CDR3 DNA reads TGTGCCAGCAGCCCAGGGGTGGGTAGTCGGTACCAAGAGACCCAGTACTTC.

Here the CDR3 reads CASRAAGTSSYEQYF. The CDR3 nucleotides are TGTGCCAGTAGAGCAGCGGGGACCAGCTCCTACGAGCAGTACTTC. The chain uses TRBV28 and TRBJ2-7; 7 bases align to TRBD2. The CDR3 consists of 15 residues. With V trimmed by 9 bases and J by 0 bases, 11 bases remained unmatched. Germline V CDR1 and CDR2: MDHEN, SYDVKM.

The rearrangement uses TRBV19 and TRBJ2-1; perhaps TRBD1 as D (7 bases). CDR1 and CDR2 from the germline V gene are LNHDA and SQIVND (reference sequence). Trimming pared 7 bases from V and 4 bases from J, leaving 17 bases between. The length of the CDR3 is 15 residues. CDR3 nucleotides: TGTGCCAGTACCTCCAGACAGGGACTTTACAATGAGCAGTTCTTC. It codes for CASTSRQGLYNEQFF.

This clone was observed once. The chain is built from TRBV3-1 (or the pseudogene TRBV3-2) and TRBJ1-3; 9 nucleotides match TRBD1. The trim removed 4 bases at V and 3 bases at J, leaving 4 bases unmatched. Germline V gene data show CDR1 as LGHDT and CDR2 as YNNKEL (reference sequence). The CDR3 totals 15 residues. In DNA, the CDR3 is TGTGCCAGCAGCCTCGGGACAGGGAATGGAAACACCATATATTTT. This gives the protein CASSLGTGNGNTIYF.